The clone carrying this T cell receptor (beta chain) was recorded at least ten times. The data were taken from a study of shared clonotypes between healthy human individuals. V trimming: 5 bases; J trimming: 7 bases; junction bases outside the gene matches: 2. Germline V gene lookup returns CDR1 GTSNPN and CDR2 SVGIG (reference sequence). The CDR3 is 12 amino acids. Donation came from healthy HIV-negative adults that had no recent acute infections or vaccinations. It was on ten immunoSEQ deep assay plates that unsorted PBMC DNA was sequenced. Measured with immunoSEQ multiplex PCR; TCRdb has only the in-frame clones, and not every one. The profile shows about 99,000 clones, about 45% of them singletons.

The chain employs TRBV30 and TRBJ1-5, with 10 nucleotides matching TRBD1. Sequencing input: PBMCs. The receptor's source is a woman aged 40 to 50 in good health. Some clones in this sample may be carry-over from other donors' samples. CDR3 sequence (DNA): TGTGCCTGGGACAGGGGGCAACAGCCCCAGCATTTT. Its translation: CAWDRGQQPQHF.